What follows describes a single T cell receptor (beta chain). Germline CDR1 reads MDHEN; CDR2 reads SYDVKM. Between the trimmed V and J ends, which lost 6 bases and 2 bases, there was a span of 20 bases. This CDR3 has 16 residues. These data originate in a study of Ad26.COV2.S vaccination and SARS-CoV-2 variants. Data came from immunoSEQ multiplex PCR; TCRdb stores just in-frame clones and leaves some out. The sample has approximately 500,000 clones, 70% to 90% seen once; the top ten hold about 13%. As to treatment: around 19 received Ad26.COV2.S at low or high dose, single or two shots; a few received placebo; per-sample allocation not given. Sampling was performed 63 days after the first vaccine or placebo injection.

The rearrangement joins TRBV28 to TRBJ2-7, with D perhaps assigned TRBD1 or TRBD2 (7 bases each). The sequence was obtained from a person aged 18 to 65 who received the Ad26.COV2.S COVID-19 vaccine or a placebo. Sequences were derived from peripheral blood, sampled in a trial of Ad26.COV2.S vaccine versus placebo. DNA for the CDR3: TGTGCCAGCAGGGGCTGGGAAGCGGGACAGACCTACGAGCAGTACTTC. Its translation is CASRGWEAGQTYEQYF. The entire variable domain, with the rest obtained from reference TRBV28 and TRBJ2-7, is as follows: DVKVTQSSRYLVKRTGEKVFLECVQDMDHENMFWYRQDPGLGLRLIYFSYDVKMKEKGDIPEGYSVSREKKERFSLILESASTNQTSMYLCASRGWEAGQTYEQYFGPGTRLTVT.